The rows below give T cell receptor beta chains drawn from one sample of a study of T cells after yellow fever vaccination. TCRdb ran MiXCR on the 5' RACE reads and lists one entry per CDR3 protein. The data contain under 600,000 distinct CDR3 sequences, roughly 14% of them singletons. Sequencing used PBMCs, obtained on the day of the yellow fever booster vaccination. Receptors were obtained from a man aged 30 to 45 who received the YFV17D yellow fever vaccine. The CDR3 runs from the conserved cysteine through the conserved F or W. A D gene is named only where the DNA matches it firmly. Rows may omit the clone size; those that give it use once, few, many or a size class.

J,D,V,size,CDR3,DNA
TRBJ2-1,TRBD2,TRBV29-1,NA,CSVGNPSGSSYNEQFF,TGCAGCGTAGGGAACCCTAGCGGGAGCTCCTACAATGAGCAGTTCTTC
TRBJ2-6,NA,TRBV9,few,CASSVLIGAGGANVLTF,TGTGCCAGCAGCGTATTAATCGGGGCCGGTGGGGCCAACGTCCTGACTTTC
TRBJ2-7,NA,TRBV20-1,few,CSARVVAMTYEQYF,TGCAGTGCTAGAGTTGTAGCGATGACCTACGAGCAGTACTTC
TRBJ2-7,TRBD2,TRBV7-9,NA,CASSHYLAGVYEQYF,TGTGCCAGCAGCCATTACTTAGCGGGAGTATACGAGCAGTACTTC
TRBJ1-2,NA,TRBV6-2/TRBV6-3,NA,CASRLNPGHTYGYTF,TGTGCCAGCAGACTCAATCCGGGACATACCTATGGCTACACCTTC
TRBJ2-3,NA,TRBV9,few,CASSYWGTSTDTQYF,TGTGCCAGCAGCTACTGGGGTACTAGCACAGATACGCAGTATTTT
TRBJ2-3,TRBD2,TRBV14,few,CASSQEGLARPSTDTQYF,TGTGCCAGCAGCCAAGAGGGACTAGCGCGACCAAGCACAGATACGCAGTATTTT
TRBJ2-4,TRBD1,TRBV6-5,few,CASSYSWTGLAKNIQYF,TGTGCCAGCAGTTACTCTTGGACAGGGCTGGCCAAAAACATTCAGTACTTC
TRBJ2-7,NA,TRBV6-2/TRBV6-3,few,CASSSLFEQYF,TGTGCCAGCAGTTCATTGTTCGAGCAGTACTTC
TRBJ2-3,TRBD2,TRBV7-8,NA,CASSVTSGRTGSDLF,TGTGCCAGCAGCGTGACTAGCGGGAGGACGGGTTCCGACCTTTTT
TRBJ2-3,TRBD2,TRBV19,few,CASSIGAGVREDTQYF,TGTGCCAGTAGTATAGGGGCGGGAGTAAGAGAAGATACGCAGTATTTT
TRBJ2-3,NA,TRBV18,few,CASSPPVGESTDTQYF,TGTGCCAGCTCACCACCGGTCGGGGAGAGCACAGATACGCAGTATTTT
TRBJ1-2,NA,TRBV7-9,NA,CASSLRDNYGYTF,TGTGCCAGCAGCCTAAGGGACAATTATGGCTACACCTTC
TRBJ2-3,NA,TRBV7-2,many,CASSPFTDTQYF,TGTGCCAGCAGCCCCTTCACAGATACGCAGTATTTT
TRBJ2-1,TRBD2,TRBV10-2,NA,CASRSSGKDEQFF,TGCGCCAGCAGATCTAGCGGGAAGGATGAGCAGTTCTTC
TRBJ2-1,NA,TRBV18,few,CASSPRADSYNEQFF,TGTGCCAGCTCACCACGGGCGGATAGCTACAATGAGCAGTTCTTC
TRBJ2-1,TRBD1,TRBV7-2,few,CASRPGQGKTYNEQFF,TGTGCCAGCAGACCCGGACAGGGCAAGACCTACAATGAGCAGTTCTTC
TRBJ2-3,TRBD2,TRBV7-8,NA,CASSPVLGSGNGDTQYF,TGTGCCAGCAGCCCCGTGTTAGGCAGCGGGAACGGGGATACGCAGTATTTT
TRBJ1-1,NA,TRBV5-5,NA,CASSLGWPAEAFF,TGTGCCAGCAGCTTGGGGTGGCCTGCTGAAGCTTTCTTT
TRBJ2-7,NA,TRBV20-1,NA,CSARGTGSSTYEQYF,TGCAGTGCTAGAGGCACCGGGAGCTCCACCTACGAGCAGTACTTC
TRBJ2-2,NA,TRBV28,few,CASSRRRTPNTGELFF,TGTGCCAGCAGCCGCCGCCGGACACCTAACACCGGGGAGCTGTTTTTT
TRBJ2-2,NA,TRBV19,many,CASRRQGGDSGELFF,TGTGCCAGTAGACGACAGGGCGGGGACAGCGGGGAGCTGTTTTTT
TRBJ2-3,TRBD2,TRBV6-2/TRBV6-3,few,CASSYSRTSADTQYF,TGTGCCAGCAGTTACTCCCGGACTAGCGCGGATACGCAGTATTTT
TRBJ2-5,NA,TRBV30,few,CACLRGPQETQYF,TGTGCCTGCCTTCGTGGACCCCAAGAGACCCAGTACTTC
TRBJ2-2,NA,TRBV7-6,few,CASSSLVMGGELFF,TGTGCCAGCAGCTCCCTCGTGATGGGGGGGGAGCTGTTTTTT
TRBJ2-1,TRBD2,TRBV12-3/TRBV12-4,NA,CASSPGGGLPYNEQFF,TGTGCCAGCAGTCCGGGTGGGGGACTACCCTACAATGAGCAGTTCTTC
TRBJ2-3,TRBD2,TRBV11-2,few,CASSLTAGASGTDTQYF,TGTGCCAGCAGCTTAACAGCGGGAGCGAGCGGCACAGATACGCAGTATTTT
TRBJ1-3,NA,TRBV5-6,few,CASSLILTANSGNTIYF,TGTGCCAGCAGCTTGATCTTAACAGCGAACTCTGGAAACACCATATATTTT
TRBJ2-1,NA,TRBV12-1,NA,CASSFAGTSGRKSSEAEGGEQFF,TGTGCCAGCAGCTTTGCTGGGACTAGCGGGAGAAAGAGTTCGGAGGCCGAAGGCGGTGAGCAGTTCTTC